The 16 T cell receptor beta chains below come from one sample, sequenced in a study of blood T cell repertoires in COVID-19. The protocol was immunoSEQ multiplex PCR, while the TCRdb copy is restricted to in-frame clones and leaves out a portion. The sample yields about 170,000 clones, 85% seen once. Sample: peripheral blood. All receptors come from a human donor with acute or convalescent COVID-19. The donor label of this sample is uncertain.

The chain carries TRBV11-3 and TRBJ2-2; 8 nucleotides line up with TRBD1. The CDR3 has 14 residues. Germline-derived CDR1 and CDR2 are SGHNT and YENEEA. V gave up 4 bases and J gave up 4 bases; unmatched junction bases: 2. The DNA for the CDR3 is TGTGCCAGCAGCTCCCAGGGGGCCACCGGGGAGCTGTTTTTT. Translation: CASSSQGATGELFF.

The chain couples TRBV3-1 (or the pseudogene TRBV3-2) to TRBJ1-3; tentative D call: TRBD1 (5 bases). This CDR3 is built from 17 residues. From germline, CDR1 is LGHDT and CDR2 YNNKEL (reference sequence). Trimming cost V 4 bases and J 0 bases, with 16 bases left between them. Written as DNA, the CDR3 is TGTGCCAGCAGCCGGGACTCCTTTGGTGACTCTGGAAACACCATATATTTT. Translating it yields CASSRDSFGDSGNTIYF.

The rearrangement links TRBV18 to TRBJ2-7, with D perhaps TRBD2 (7 bases). The CDR3 runs 13 residues. Between the trimmed V and J ends, which lost 5 bases and 5 bases, there was a span of 13 bases. CDR1 and CDR2 (germline): KGHSH, LQKENI. The CDR3 DNA is TGTGCCAGCTCATTACAGGGAGGGGACGAGCAGTACTTC. It translates to CASSLQGGDEQYF.

This clone has a single count. The rearrangement uses TRBV6-2 or TRBV6-3 and TRBJ2-5; weak D call: TRBD2 (6 bases). CDR3 length: 15 amino acids. V shed 0 bases and J shed 3 bases, with 11 bases lying between them. Germline V lookup: CDR1 MNHEY, CDR2 SVGEGT. The CDR3 spells CASSYSGLGKETQYF. The CDR3 DNA reads TGTGCCAGCAGTTACTCGGGACTGGGGAAAGAGACCCAGTACTTC.

The chain employs TRBV20-1 and TRBJ2-1; 11 positions match TRBD2. J gave up 6 bases and V 3 bases, and 7 bases lay outside the gene matches. Germline V gene sequence: CDR1 DFQATT, CDR2 SNEGSKA (reference sequence). This CDR3 comprises 15 residues. The CDR3 protein is CSASSSGGSSNEQFF. DNA for the CDR3: TGCAGTGCTAGTTCTAGCGGGGGGTCATCCAATGAGCAGTTCTTC.

The V and J genes are TRBV3-1 (or the pseudogene TRBV3-2) and TRBJ2-7; 9 bases match TRBD1. The germline V gene encodes CDR1 LGHDT and CDR2 YNNKEL (reference sequence). The trim removed 0 bases at V and 4 bases at J, leaving 13 bases unmatched. The CDR3 consists of 18 residues. Here the CDR3 reads CASSQDWYRTGVSYEQYF. CDR3 DNA: TGTGCCAGCAGCCAAGATTGGTATAGGACAGGGGTCTCTTACGAGCAGTACTTC.

J is TRBJ2-7 and V is TRBV27; the D gene is possibly TRBD1 (5 bases). Trimming removed 3 bases at V and 4 bases at J, with 25 bases between. The CDR3 is made up of 18 amino acids. Per germline, CDR1 MNHEY and CDR2 SMNVEV (reference sequence). The CDR3 is CASSFQALTAPTPYEQYF. The CDR3 DNA is TGTGCCAGCAGTTTCCAGGCCCTGACAGCTCCCACACCATACGAGCAGTACTTC.

CDR3 loop: CASSGRARHGYTF. CDR3 coding DNA: TGTGCCAGCAGCGGGCGGGCAAGACATGGCTACACCTTC. This chain joins TRBV3-1 (or the pseudogene TRBV3-2) and TRBJ1-2; the D is unclear. V was pared by 5 bases and J by 6 bases, with 13 bases between. The CDR3 contains 13 residues. Germline V gene data show CDR1 as LGHDT and CDR2 as YNNKEL (reference sequence).

The gene calls are TRBV2 and TRBJ1-5; 8 nucleotides match TRBD1. J was trimmed by 6 bases and V by 6 bases; bases with no gene match: 10. Germline CDR1 reads SNHLY; CDR2 reads FYNNEI. The CDR3 is 15 amino acids. The CDR3 DNA reads TGTGCCAGCAGGGGTACAGGGGGAAGAACTCAGCCCCAGCATTTT. Translating gives CASRGTGGRTQPQHF.

V is TRBV13 and J is TRBJ1-2; 7 bases are a match to TRBD1. Losses at the gene ends were 10 bases for V and 7 bases for J; bases not matched to a gene: 12. The CDR3 consists of 13 residues. Germline loops: CDR1 PRHDT, CDR2 FYEKMQ (reference sequence). The CDR3 DNA reads as TGTGCCACCCGCCGAAACGACAGGGCTGGCTACACCTTC. This encodes CATRRNDRAGYTF.

The rearrangement links TRBV4-1 to TRBJ2-2; unclear D gene. Looked up from germline, CDR1 is MGHRA and CDR2 is YSYEKL. V was clipped by 0 bases and J by 6 bases, with 5 bases between them. The CDR3 sequence is 13 residues long. CDR3 amino acids: CASSQDPAGELFF. CDR3 in DNA: TGCGCCAGCAGCCAAGATCCCGCCGGGGAGCTGTTTTTT.

This clone was seen a handful of times. This rearrangement joins TRBV5-4 to TRBJ1-6; 8 bases are a match to TRBD1. V shed 2 bases, J shed 6 bases, and the junction held 1 base outside the gene matches. The CDR3 is made up of 14 amino acids. CDR1 is SGHNT and CDR2 is YYREEE in the germline V gene (reference sequence). Here the CDR3 DNA reads TGTGCCAGCAGCTTTACAGGGGGTAATTCACCCCTCCACTTT. Its protein is CASSFTGGNSPLHF.

J is TRBJ1-4 and V is TRBV4-1, with TRBD1 identical over 10 bases. The CDR3 consists of 16 residues. Germline CDR1 is MGHRA and CDR2 is YSYEKL. Trimming removed 2 bases from V and 6 bases from J; junction bases left unmatched: 6. CDR3 residues: CASSQQEGQGDEKLFF. The CDR3 DNA follows: TGCGCCAGCAGCCAACAAGAAGGACAGGGGGATGAAAAACTGTTTTTT.

This chain connects TRBV5-1 to TRBJ1-1, with TRBD1 as a possible D gene (6 bases). The CDR3 loop spans 15 amino acids. Trimming cost V 3 bases and J 0 bases, with 12 bases left between them. The germline V gene encodes CDR1 SGHRS and CDR2 YFSETQ. CDR3 sequence: CASSSSQGLNTEAFF. The CDR3 DNA sequence: TGCGCCAGCAGCTCCTCACAGGGATTGAACACTGAAGCTTTCTTT.

The genes are TRBV19 and TRBJ2-1; TRBD1 is a possible D gene (6 bases). Trimming left V 3 bases short and J 12 bases short, with 21 bases between. Germline CDR1 LNHDA, CDR2 SQIVND (reference sequence). This CDR3 comprises 15 residues. The CDR3 nucleotides are TGTGCCAGTAGTATGGGCAAACAGGGTAGCCCTGCGCAGTTCTTC. This sequence encodes CASSMGKQGSPAQFF.

V usage is TRBV7-9 and J usage is TRBJ1-2; D is undetermined. This CDR3 is 14 amino acids long. V was pared by 2 bases and J by 0 bases, with 7 bases between. CDR1 is SEHNR and CDR2 is FQNEAQ in the germline V gene (reference sequence). CDR3 sequence (DNA): TGTGCCAGCAGCTTATCTCTTACTAACTATGGCTACACCTTC. It codes for CASSLSLTNYGYTF. Supplemented by reference TRBV7-9 and TRBJ1-2, the full variable domain reads DTGVSQNPRHKITKRGQNVTFRCDPISEHNRLYWYRQTLGQGPEFLTYFQNEAQLEKSRLLSDRFSAERPKGSFSTLEIQRTEQGDSAMYLCASSLSLTNYGYTFGSGTRLTVV.